A single sample is the source of the 22 T cell receptor beta chains below, sequenced in a study of T cell repertoires in cytomegalovirus infection. TCRdb re-called the reads through MiXCR, storing one row per CDR3 protein. The sample consists of 370,000 or so distinct CDR3 sequences, nearly 35% of them appearing once. These TCRs are of unknown antigen specificity. Here the sequenced sample was cultured PBMCs, taken from culture after CMV antigen stimulation. These receptor sequences come from a human donor in good health (CMV status not recorded). Some clones in this sample may be carry-over from other donors' samples.

The J gene is TRBJ2-7, the V gene TRBV6-6, with 8 bases that match TRBD1. Germline-derived CDR1 and CDR2 are MNHNY and SVGAGI (reference sequence). V was clipped by 5 bases and J by 3 bases; unmatched bases: 3. The CDR3 covers 13 residues. CDR3 in amino acids: CASSTGGNYEQYV. The DNA for the CDR3 is TGTGCCAGCAGTACAGGGGGGAACTACGAGCAGTACGTC.

The sample holds a few counts of this clonotype. The rearrangement joins TRBV12-3 or TRBV12-4 to TRBJ2-6; D might be TRBD1 (5 bases). Deletions cut 6 bases from V and 4 bases from J, with 16 bases between. The CDR3 contains 16 residues. The CDR3 loop reads CASRLRQGAGANVLTF. CDR3 DNA: TGTGCCAGCAGACTACGCCAGGGCGCCGGGGCCAACGTCCTGACTTTC.

This clonotype was observed many times. This chain joins TRBV7-2 and TRBJ1-6, with D unresolved. This CDR3 contains 14 residues. Trimming left V 1 base short and J 6 bases short, with 7 bases between. The germline CDR1 and CDR2 sequences are SGHTA and FQGNSA. The CDR3 nucleotides read TGTGCCAGCAGCTTAGAACAACGTAATTCACCCCTCCACTTT. It translates to CASSLEQRNSPLHF.

The chain combines TRBV7-9 with TRBJ1-2; 7 positions agree with TRBD1. Germline CDR1 is SEHNR and CDR2 is FQNEAQ (reference sequence). The V gene end was trimmed by 7 bases and the J gene end by 6 bases; junction bases not matched to a gene: 5. The CDR3 runs 12 residues. The CDR3 nucleotides are TGTGCCAGCAATCGACAGGGAGATGGCTACACCTTC. Encoded protein: CASNRQGDGYTF.

The rearrangement uses TRBV19 and TRBJ2-2, with D perhaps matching TRBD2 (6 bases). CDR3 length: 15 residues. With 7 bases removed from V and 4 bases from J, the gap between germline ends came to 16 bases. CDR1 LNHDA and CDR2 SQIVND come from the germline V gene (reference sequence). The CDR3 region has the DNA TGTGCCAGTAAAATGGGAGGAACAAGCACCGGGGAGCTGTTTTTT. Translating gives CASKMGGTSTGELFF.

The sample holds many counts of this clonotype. The rearrangement links TRBV7-2 to TRBJ1-5; D remains unclear. Germline V CDR1 and CDR2: SGHTA, FQGNSA. Trimming removed 2 bases from V and 0 bases from J, with 11 bases in between. CDR3 size: 16 residues. CDR3 sequence: CASSLFVRHSNQPQHF. In nucleotides, the CDR3 is TGTGCCAGCAGCTTATTCGTCCGGCATAGCAATCAGCCCCAGCATTTT.

This clonotype was picked up a small number of times. The chain has TRBV27 and TRBJ1-1, with D possibly being TRBD1 (5 bases). Deletions cut 5 bases from V and 11 bases from J, with 21 bases between. CDR1 is MNHEY and CDR2 is SMNVEV in the germline V gene (reference sequence). This CDR3 comprises 14 residues. The DNA for the CDR3 is TGTGCCAGCAGTCCCAATACGGAGGGGCACACGGCTTTCTTT. As protein: CASSPNTEGHTAFF.

Note on this clonotype: The germline gene is not matched at one end of the junction; a read error may be the cause. The genes are TRBV4-1 and TRBJ2-7; TRBD2 aligns across 10 bases. CDR1 and CDR2 from the germline V gene are MGHRA and YSYEKL. The CDR3 loop spans 14 amino acids. The CDR3 protein is CASSQDPSGRTRNF. The CDR3 DNA reads as TGCGCCAGCAGCCAAGACCCTAGCGGGAGAACGCGAAACTTC.

This clonotype has ten or more counts. This chain uses TRBV20-1 with TRBJ2-1; TRBD2 matches at 9 bases. The germline CDR1 and CDR2 sequences are DFQATT and SNEGSKA (reference sequence). The CDR3 is 15 amino acids. The trim removed 0 bases at V and 3 bases at J, leaving 3 bases unmatched. CDR3 nucleotide sequence: TGCAGTGCTAGAGATCCAGCGGGAGGCTACAATGAGCAGTTCTTC. Translating gives CSARDPAGGYNEQFF.

In this sample, this clonotype turned up a few times. The chain recombines TRBV12-3 or TRBV12-4 with TRBJ1-1; weak D call: TRBD1 (6 bases). V was cut by 5 bases and J by 0 bases, with 10 bases left in between. The CDR3 sequence is 14 residues long. The CDR3 nucleotides are TGTGCCAGCAGTCCGGACAGTTTGAACACTGAAGCTTTCTTT. Its translation is CASSPDSLNTEAFF.

This clonotype was seen only a few times. The chain recombines TRBV7-2 with TRBJ1-1, with a tentative D call TRBD1 (5 bases). The germline V and J ends were trimmed by 1 base and 5 bases, with 11 bases remaining between them. Germline V lookup: CDR1 SGHTA, CDR2 FQGNSA. The CDR3 loop spans 14 amino acids. The CDR3 DNA reads TGTGCCAGCAGCTTAGATCCCCGGGGGACTGAAGCTTTCTTT. Its translation is CASSLDPRGTEAFF.

This sequence joins TRBV27 and TRBJ2-7, with D tentatively TRBD2 (5 bases). The CDR3 loop spans 13 amino acids. The V end was cut by 3 bases, the J end by 3 bases, with 9 bases between. From germline, CDR1 is MNHEY and CDR2 SMNVEV (reference sequence). The DNA of the CDR3 is TGTGCCAGCAGTTTTGAGGGTTACTACGAGCAGTACTTC. As protein: CASSFEGYYEQYF.

This chain connects TRBV10-1 to TRBJ2-5; D could derive from TRBD1 or TRBD2 (5 bases each). CDR3 length: 11 residues. Germline CDR1 and CDR2: WNHNN and SYGVQD (reference sequence). Trimming shortened V by 3 bases and J by 7 bases, and 6 bases separated the two germline ends. As DNA, the CDR3 is TGCGCCAGCAGTGATGGGGGGACCCAGTACTTC. Protein: CASSDGGTQYF.

This clonotype was seen only a few times. This chain joins TRBV7-6 and TRBJ2-1, with TRBD1 identical over 7 bases. CDR1 is SGHVS, CDR2 FNYEAQ, per germline. CDR3 length: 15 residues. Trimming cost V 4 bases and J 8 bases; bases outside gene matches: 11. The CDR3 loop reads CASSSRQGIPDEQFF. DNA of the CDR3: TGTGCCAGCAGCTCCCGACAGGGAATACCGGATGAGCAGTTCTTC.

This clonotype appeared many times. V and J are TRBV7-2 and TRBJ2-7; TRBD2 is a possible D gene (6 bases). This CDR3 is 16 amino acids long. In germline, CDR1 is SGHTA, CDR2 FQGNSA. V gave up 2 bases and J gave up 2 bases, with 16 bases separating them. The DNA for the CDR3 is TGTGCCAGCAGCTTAATGAGCGGGCTGCTTCCCTACGAGCAGTACTTC. Protein sequence: CASSLMSGLLPYEQYF.

The chain employs TRBV5-1 and TRBJ1-1; D not resolved. V lost 1 base to trimming and J lost 3 bases, with 7 bases between them. The CDR3 sequence is 13 residues long. Germline V gene lookup returns CDR1 SGHRS and CDR2 YFSETQ. The CDR3 is CASSLWRYTEAFF. CDR3 in DNA: TGCGCCAGCAGCTTGTGGAGATACACTGAAGCTTTCTTT.

The genes are TRBV28 and TRBJ2-1, with 9 bases that match TRBD2. The J segment lost 3 bases and the V segment lost 3 bases, leaving 24 bases of the junction unmatched. CDR1 MDHEN and CDR2 SYDVKM come from the germline V gene. CDR3 length: 22 residues. The CDR3 here is CASSFGVSWASGKAMRYNEQFF. CDR3 coding DNA: TGTGCCAGCAGTTTTGGGGTTTCCTGGGCTAGCGGGAAGGCGATGCGCTACAATGAGCAGTTCTTC. The whole variable domain, filled in from reference TRBV28 and TRBJ2-1, reads DVKVTQSSRYLVKRTGEKVFLECVQDMDHENMFWYRQDPGLGLRLIYFSYDVKMKEKGDIPEGYSVSREKKERFSLILESASTNQTSMYLCASSFGVSWASGKAMRYNEQFFGPGTRLTVL.

This clonotype was detected a few times. The J gene is TRBJ1-5, the V gene TRBV6-1; tentative D call: TRBD1 (5 bases). In germline, CDR1 is MNHNS, CDR2 SASEGT. V was shortened by 6 bases and J by 5 bases, with 17 bases between the two germline ends. The CDR3 has 15 residues. DNA for the CDR3: TGTGCCAGCAGCCGGGATTGGACGGGGGATCAGCCCCAGCATTTT. It specifies CASSRDWTGDQPQHF.

The chain has TRBV29-1 and TRBJ2-3; TRBD2 agrees at 7 bases. After removal of 6 bases from V and 1 base from J, the junction contained 7 bases not matched to a gene. The germline gives CDR1 SQVTM, CDR2 ANQGSEA. This CDR3 is 14 amino acids long. CDR3: CSVGRLAGTDTQYF. Written as DNA, the CDR3 is TGCAGCGTCGGGAGGCTAGCGGGCACAGATACGCAGTATTTT.

This clonotype was detected a few times. The V and J genes are TRBV11-3 and TRBJ1-1, with TRBD1 identical over 7 bases. Germline assignment: CDR1 SGHNT and CDR2 YENEEA. This CDR3 region has 17 residues. After removal of 4 bases from V and 3 bases from J, the junction contained 14 bases not matched to a gene. This CDR3 reads CASSSRLTQGTDTEAFF. The CDR3 region has the DNA TGTGCCAGCAGCTCGAGACTTACACAGGGGACGGACACTGAAGCTTTCTTT.

This clonotype was counted between two and nine times. CDR3 protein: CATHSWADNEQFF. The CDR3 nucleotides are TGTGCCACTCACAGTTGGGCAGACAATGAGCAGTTCTTC. The V gene is TRBV6-5, the J gene TRBJ2-1; D call uncertain. CDR1 and CDR2 (germline): MNHEY, SVGAGI. This CDR3 contains 13 residues. Trimming pared 10 bases from V and 5 bases from J, leaving 15 bases between.

This clonotype was counted between two and nine times. The rearrangement links TRBV4-3 to TRBJ2-7; D may be TRBD2 (5 bases). V lost 0 bases and J lost 5, with 14 bases in between. Per germline, CDR1 LGHNA and CDR2 YSLEER. CDR3 length: 15 residues. For the CDR3, the DNA is TGCGCCAGCAGCCAAGATTATTGGGAGACCAACGAGCAGTACTTC. It encodes CASSQDYWETNEQYF.